A selection of T cell receptor beta chains follows, all from one sample in a study of T cells in Graves' hyperthyroidism and ophthalmopathy. Using its own MiXCR run on the multiplex PCR reads, TCRdb lists one record per CDR3 protein. The sample consists of over 500,000 distinct CDR3 sequences, 17% of them appearing once. The sequencing sample was made of blood. The receptors were gathered from a woman between 18 and 30 years old with Graves' ophthalmopathy. CDR3s include the opening cysteine and the closing phenylalanine or tryptophan. A D gene is named only where the DNA matches it firmly. Part of the rows lack a size; the others show once, few, many or a class for expanded clones.

abundance: many; d_gene: NA; j_gene: TRBJ1-1; v_gene: TRBV28; CDR3aa: CASGLTEGTEAFF; CDR3nt: TGTGCCAGCGGCCTCACGGAGGGCACTGAAGCTTTCTTT
abundance: few; d_gene: NA; j_gene: TRBJ2-1; v_gene: TRBV6-1; CDR3aa: CASSSRTGGLAFNEQFF; CDR3nt: TGTGCCAGCAGTTCCCGAACAGGGGGACTAGCCTTCAATGAGCAGTTCTTC
abundance: many; d_gene: TRBD2; j_gene: TRBJ2-7; v_gene: TRBV28; CDR3aa: CASTAGFYEQYF; CDR3nt: TGTGCCAGCACAGCGGGATTCTACGAGCAGTACTTC
abundance: many; d_gene: NA; j_gene: TRBJ1-5; v_gene: TRBV15; CDR3aa: CATSSTSGEDNQPQHF; CDR3nt: TGTGCCACCAGCAGCACCTCAGGGGAGGACAATCAGCCCCAGCATTTT
abundance: many; d_gene: TRBD2; j_gene: TRBJ2-1; v_gene: TRBV12-3/TRBV12-4; CDR3aa: CASSPAGSGRSNEQFF; CDR3nt: TGTGCCAGCAGCCCCGCGGGGAGCGGGAGATCAAATGAGCAGTTCTTC
abundance: few; d_gene: NA; j_gene: TRBJ2-7; v_gene: TRBV7-9; CDR3aa: CASSPWADSDNYEQYF; CDR3nt: TGTGCCAGCAGTCCATGGGCAGACAGCGACAACTACGAGCAGTACTTC
abundance: NA; d_gene: NA; j_gene: TRBJ2-7; v_gene: TRBV4-2; CDR3aa: CASSQAPRGEYEQYF; CDR3nt: TGTGCCAGCAGCCAAGCCCCGCGCGGGGAATACGAGCAGTACTTC
abundance: NA; d_gene: TRBD1; j_gene: TRBJ2-6; v_gene: TRBV24-1; CDR3aa: CATSDSVRGPLGANVLTF; CDR3nt: TGTGCCACCAGTGACTCAGTCAGGGGGCCGCTTGGGGCCAACGTCCTGACTTTC
abundance: many; d_gene: NA; j_gene: TRBJ2-7; v_gene: TRBV28; CDR3aa: CATTPRDTSYEQYF; CDR3nt: TGTGCCACAACCCCCCGGGACACATCCTACGAGCAGTACTTC
abundance: many; d_gene: NA; j_gene: TRBJ1-6; v_gene: TRBV27; CDR3aa: CASSFISGYGQYNSPLHF; CDR3nt: TGTGCCAGCAGTTTTATATCTGGGTACGGACAGTATAATTCACCCCTCCACTTT
abundance: many; d_gene: NA; j_gene: TRBJ2-1; v_gene: TRBV7-3; CDR3aa: CASSLKQDNEQFF; CDR3nt: TGTGCCAGCAGCTTAAAACAGGACAATGAGCAGTTCTTC
abundance: many; d_gene: NA; j_gene: TRBJ1-6; v_gene: TRBV2; CDR3aa: CASSGRTVRDSPLHF; CDR3nt: TGTGCCAGCAGTGGAAGGACTGTCAGGGATTCACCCCTCCACTTT
abundance: many; d_gene: TRBD1; j_gene: TRBJ2-5; v_gene: TRBV30; CDR3aa: CAWSVTGGKETQYF; CDR3nt: TGTGCCTGGAGTGTGACAGGGGGCAAGGAGACCCAGTACTTC
abundance: few; d_gene: NA; j_gene: TRBJ2-7; v_gene: TRBV13; CDR3aa: CASSRALYEQYF; CDR3nt: TGTGCCAGCAGCAGGGCCCTCTACGAGCAGTACTTC
abundance: few; d_gene: NA; j_gene: TRBJ2-7; v_gene: TRBV5-5; CDR3aa: CASSLVTAAYEQYF; CDR3nt: TGTGCCAGCAGCTTGGTTACGGCAGCCTACGAGCAGTACTTC
abundance: many; d_gene: NA; j_gene: TRBJ2-7; v_gene: TRBV7-6; CDR3aa: CASSHLGEYEQYF; CDR3nt: TGTGCCAGCAGCCACTTGGGGGAATACGAGCAGTACTTC
abundance: NA; d_gene: NA; j_gene: TRBJ1-1; v_gene: TRBV5-1; CDR3aa: CASSLWGRQGDTEAFF; CDR3nt: TGCGCCAGCAGCTTGTGGGGGCGTCAGGGAGACACTGAAGCTTTCTTT
abundance: NA; d_gene: TRBD2; j_gene: TRBJ2-7; v_gene: TRBV30; CDR3aa: CAWETSGVSYEQYF; CDR3nt: TGTGCCTGGGAGACTAGCGGGGTCTCCTACGAGCAGTACTTC
abundance: few; d_gene: NA; j_gene: TRBJ1-6; v_gene: TRBV5-6; CDR3aa: CASSLMADRNSSPLHF; CDR3nt: TGTGCCAGCAGCTTGATGGCGGATCGGAACAGTTCACCCCTCCACTTT
abundance: many; d_gene: NA; j_gene: TRBJ2-7; v_gene: TRBV28; CDR3aa: CASSLDLTVEQYF; CDR3nt: TGTGCCAGCAGCCTTGACCTGACGGTCGAGCAGTACTTC
abundance: few; d_gene: NA; j_gene: TRBJ2-5; v_gene: TRBV7-2; CDR3aa: CASSQGHGGETQYF; CDR3nt: TGTGCCAGCAGCCAGGGACATGGCGGAGAGACCCAGTACTTC
abundance: NA; d_gene: NA; j_gene: TRBJ1-1; v_gene: TRBV10-3; CDR3aa: CAISTGNTEAFF; CDR3nt: TGTGCCATCAGCACAGGGAACACTGAAGCTTTCTTT
abundance: many; d_gene: TRBD2; j_gene: TRBJ2-7; v_gene: TRBV5-1; CDR3aa: CASSLRGLAHEQYF; CDR3nt: TGCGCCAGCAGCTTGCGAGGACTAGCCCACGAGCAGTACTTC
abundance: many; d_gene: TRBD1; j_gene: TRBJ1-5; v_gene: TRBV20-1; CDR3aa: CSARDRGQPQHF; CDR3nt: TGCAGTGCAAGGGACAGGGGTCAGCCCCAGCATTTT
abundance: few; d_gene: NA; j_gene: TRBJ1-2; v_gene: TRBV9; CDR3aa: CASSVGGRRIDYGYTF; CDR3nt: TGTGCCAGCAGCGTAGGAGGGAGGCGAATTGACTATGGCTACACCTTC
abundance: many; d_gene: NA; j_gene: TRBJ1-4; v_gene: TRBV7-9; CDR3aa: CASSLARAANEKLFF; CDR3nt: TGTGCCAGCAGCTTAGCCAGGGCAGCTAATGAAAAACTGTTTTTT